These 18 T cell receptor beta chains originate from one sample sequenced in a study of cytomegalovirus exposure and HLA in healthy donors. The primer mix had 60 Vbeta and 13 Jbeta primers. The data were produced by immunoSEQ multiplex PCR, yet TCRdb's version contains in-frame clones alone and is incomplete. The table has about 130,000 clones, around 81% seen once. Sequencing used PBMCs. The source is a woman aged 45-60 years in good health and CMV-seronegative.

Only one count was recorded for this clone. At one end the junction does not follow the germline gene, possibly because of a read error. The V gene is TRBV19, the J gene TRBJ1-5; 7 bases match TRBD1. The germline CDR1 and CDR2 sequences are LNHDA and SQIVND (reference sequence). The CDR3 contains 17 residues. In DNA, the CDR3 is TGTGCCAGTAGGGGCGGACAGGCGCTAAGAGGCAATCAGCCCCAGAATTTT. Translating it yields CASRGGQALRGNQPQNF.

The CDR3 DNA reads as TGTGCCAGCAGTGACGGCTGGGGGGGGGACGAGCAGTACTTC. This translates into CASSDGWGGDEQYF. The chain has TRBV27 and TRBJ2-7; 7 bases agree with TRBD2. V lost 5 bases and J lost 5; bases outside the gene matches: 9. Germline lookup yields CDR1 MNHEY and CDR2 SMNVEV (reference sequence). The CDR3 covers 14 residues.

The CDR3 DNA is TGTGCCAGCAGCCAACAAACAGGGGCATTCTACGAGCAGTACTTC. It translates to CASSQQTGAFYEQYF. The J gene is TRBJ2-7, the V gene TRBV14; 7 bases are a match to TRBD1. Germline V gene sequence: CDR1 SGHDN, CDR2 FVKESK. The length of the CDR3 is 15 residues. With 2 bases clipped from V and 3 bases from J, the junction kept 7 bases outside the gene matches.

The chain has TRBV28 and TRBJ2-7; D is perhaps TRBD1 (5 bases). Trimming cost V 2 bases and J 5 bases, with 7 bases left between them. The CDR3 loop spans 12 amino acids. Germline V CDR1 and CDR2: MDHEN, SYDVKM. CDR3 coding DNA: TGTGCCAGCAGTTTAAGGGGAAACGAGCAGTACTTC. It encodes CASSLRGNEQYF.

The gene calls are TRBV6-5 and TRBJ2-2; D possibly corresponds to TRBD1 (5 bases). The CDR3 runs 14 residues. Germline V gene data show CDR1 as MNHEY and CDR2 as SVGAGI. V was pared by 6 bases and J by 4 bases, with 12 bases between. The CDR3 DNA is TGTGCCAGCAGCCGAGACAGCCGCACCGGGGAGCTGTTTTTT. It translates to CASSRDSRTGELFF.

This chain links TRBV4-1 with TRBJ1-4; no reliable D call. The CDR3 has 15 residues. V was pared by 1 base and J by 7 bases, with 13 bases between. The germline V gene has CDR1 MGHRA and CDR2 YSYEKL. CDR3 DNA: TGCGCCAGCAGCCAAGTGGAGAGAGGTCTTGAAAAACTGTTTTTT. It yields the protein CASSQVERGLEKLFF.

The rearrangement uses TRBV5-1 and TRBJ2-1; 14 positions agree with TRBD2. The V segment lost 0 bases and the J segment 8 bases; nucleotides outside the gene matches: 1. This CDR3 contains 15 residues. Germline CDR1 and CDR2: SGHRS and YFSETQ. The CDR3 protein is CASSLVGLAGDEQFF. For the CDR3, the DNA is TGCGCCAGCAGCTTGGTGGGACTAGCGGGAGATGAGCAGTTCTTC. The whole variable domain, remainder taken from reference TRBV5-1 and TRBJ2-1, is KAGVTQTPRYLIKTRGQQVTLSCSPISGHRSVSWYQQTPGQGLQFLFEYFSETQRNKGNFPGRFSGRQFSNSRSEMNVSTLELGDSALYLCASSLVGLAGDEQFFGPGTRLTVL.

The rearrangement uses TRBV28 and TRBJ2-7, with D uncertain. The CDR3 loop spans 12 amino acids. Germline V gives CDR1 MDHEN, CDR2 SYDVKM. Trimming took 6 bases from V and 1 from J, leaving 7 bases between them. CDR3 DNA: TGTGCCAGCAGCCTTATATCCTACGAGCAGTACTTC. This codes for CASSLISYEQYF.

The V call is TRBV9, the J call TRBJ1-2, with D maybe TRBD1 (5 bases). In germline, CDR1 is SGDLS, CDR2 YYNGEE. This CDR3 is built from 15 residues. The V end was cut by 3 bases, the J end by 2 bases, with 14 bases between. The CDR3 sequence is CASSGGESGNYGYTF. CDR3 nucleotide sequence: TGTGCCAGCAGCGGGGGGGAATCGGGAAACTATGGCTACACCTTC.

Regarding this clone: At one of its ends the junction is not consistent with the germline gene, which may arise from a read error. The V call is TRBV2, the J call TRBJ1-5; 7 bases agree with TRBD1. The germline V gene has CDR1 SNHLY and CDR2 FYNNEI. There are 14 residues in the CDR3. CDR3 nucleotide sequence: TGTGCCAGCAGTGACCGGGACAGCCTTTGGCCCCAGAATTTT. Protein product: CASSDRDSLWPQNF.

The V call is TRBV13, the J call TRBJ2-7; 7 bases map to TRBD2. The CDR3 totals 14 residues. Germline CDR1 reads PRHDT; CDR2 reads FYEKMQ (reference sequence). V shed 5 bases, J shed 3 bases, and the junction held 7 bases outside the gene matches. The CDR3: CASSPGLLNYEQYF. The CDR3 nucleotides are TGTGCCAGCAGCCCGGGACTATTGAACTACGAGCAGTACTTC.

V gene TRBV15 combines with J gene TRBJ1-4, with D maybe TRBD1 (5 bases). The CDR3 spans 17 residues. Between the trimmed V and J ends, which lost 4 bases and 5 bases, there was a span of 20 bases. Germline values: CDR1 LNHNV, CDR2 YYDKDF (reference sequence). DNA of the CDR3: TGTGCCACCAGCACACCTAAGGGGAGGGGCCCAAATGAAAAACTGTTTTTT. It is translated as CATSTPKGRGPNEKLFF.

The rearrangement links TRBV6-1 to TRBJ2-7, with 8 bases that match TRBD2. This CDR3 contains 15 residues. V was pared by 7 bases and J by 0 bases, with 8 bases of the junction left unmatched. Germline lookup yields CDR1 MNHNS and CDR2 SASEGT. This CDR3 is CASMKAGVGSYEQYV. Here the CDR3 DNA reads TGTGCCAGCATGAAAGCGGGAGTAGGCTCCTACGAGCAGTACGTC.

This clone was observed a single time. The V and J genes are TRBV7-9 and TRBJ1-5, with a tentative D call TRBD1 (5 bases). V gave up 5 bases and J gave up 4 bases, with 21 bases separating them. The CDR3 is 17 residues long. From germline, CDR1 is SEHNR and CDR2 FQNEAQ (reference sequence). The CDR3 spells CASSDAQLGLANQPQHF. CDR3 coding DNA: TGTGCCAGCAGCGACGCTCAACTGGGGCTTGCAAATCAGCCCCAGCATTTT.

The gene calls are TRBV5-1 and TRBJ2-3; D call uncertain. V lost 2 bases and J 6 bases, leaving 13 bases between the germline ends. The CDR3 covers 14 residues. Looked up from germline, CDR1 is SGHRS and CDR2 is YFSETQ. The CDR3 is CASSLPSLGDTQYF. The DNA for the CDR3 is TGCGCCAGCAGCTTACCTTCTCTTGGCGATACGCAGTATTTT.

V gene TRBV6-5 combines with J gene TRBJ1-5, with 7 positions matching TRBD1. The CDR3 totals 14 residues. The V gene end was trimmed by 6 bases and the J gene end by 3 bases; junction bases not matched to a gene: 5. Germline V gene data show CDR1 as MNHEY and CDR2 as SVGAGI. CDR3 nucleotide sequence: TGTGCCAGCAGCTTGGACAGGACCAATCAGCCCCAGCATTTT. Its translation: CASSLDRTNQPQHF.

The chain is built from TRBV19 and TRBJ1-5, with no clear D. The germline gives CDR1 LNHDA, CDR2 SQIVND (reference sequence). There are 13 residues in the CDR3. V lost 7 bases and J 1 base, leaving 8 bases between the germline ends. CDR3 DNA: TGTGCCAGTAAAGGACTCAGCAATCAGCCCCAGCATTTT. As protein: CASKGLSNQPQHF.

The chain uses TRBV18 and TRBJ2-7; 13 nucleotides match TRBD2. The CDR3 totals 14 residues. CDR1 and CDR2 from the germline V gene are KGHSH and LQKENI. The V gene end was trimmed by 6 bases and the J gene end by 4 bases; junction bases not matched to a gene: 3. CDR3 region: CASSGTSGTYEQYV. Here the CDR3 DNA reads TGTGCCAGCTCCGGGACTAGCGGGACTTACGAGCAGTACGTC.